These 4 T cell receptor beta chains originate from one sample sequenced in a study of cytomegalovirus exposure and HLA in healthy donors. The PCR had 60 Vbeta and 13 Jbeta primers. Produced via immunoSEQ multiplex PCR; TCRdb's table is partial and in-frame only. Here the sample spans 150,000 to 200,000 clones, about 82% being singletons. Specimen: PBMCs. Receptors originate from a male donor in good health and CMV-seronegative.

The V gene is TRBV6-6, the J gene TRBJ1-6, with 7 bases matching TRBD1. J lost 14 bases, V lost 7 bases, and 8 bases had no gene match. Germline V gives CDR1 MNHNY, CDR2 SVGAGI (reference sequence). The CDR3 spans 12 residues. The CDR3 DNA is TGTGCCAGCAAAGGGGGCCGGGAAACCCTCCACTTT. Translating gives CASKGGRETLHF.

V and J are TRBV19 and TRBJ1-5, with D perhaps TRBD1 (5 bases). The CDR3 totals 15 residues. The V gene's germline CDR1 is LNHDA and CDR2 SQIVND (reference sequence). Deletions cut 7 bases from V and 3 bases from J, with 16 bases between. The CDR3 region is CASTLFGGNNQPQHF. The CDR3 nucleotides are TGTGCCAGTACCCTTTTTGGGGGGAACAATCAGCCCCAGCATTTT.

V and J are TRBV30 and TRBJ1-6; 9 bases are a match to TRBD1. The CDR3 has 15 residues. Germline V gene data show CDR1 as GTSNPN and CDR2 as SVGIG (reference sequence). Trimming cost V 0 bases and J 7 bases; bases outside gene matches: 4. CDR3 amino acids: CAWSVPDRGNSPLHF. The CDR3 DNA sequence: TGTGCCTGGAGTGTCCCGGACAGGGGAAATTCACCCCTCCACTTT.

This clone was recorded only once. In DNA, the CDR3 is TGTGCCAGCAGCCGACCCCAGGGGACTACCAACTATGGCTACACCTTC. This codes for CASSRPQGTTNYGYTF. The chain carries TRBV7-9 and TRBJ1-2; tentatively, D is TRBD1 (6 bases). Trimming left V 5 bases short and J 2 bases short, with 18 bases between. CDR3 length: 16 amino acids. Germline V CDR1 and CDR2: SEHNR, FQNEAQ (reference sequence).